This TCR beta chain was sequenced in a study of T cells in Graves' hyperthyroidism and ophthalmopathy. From RNA transcripts, TCR beta CDR3 regions were amplified. First-round RT-PCR of the TCR CDR3 relied on the HTBI primer set. One entry per CDR3 protein results from TCRdb running MiXCR on the multiplex PCR reads. The sample yields about 740,000 distinct CDR3 sequences, around 15% seen once. Trimming cost V 3 bases and J 4 bases; bases outside gene matches: 11. CDR3 length: 16 residues. Germline CDR1 and CDR2: DFQATT and SNEGSKA (reference sequence). This clonotype has at least ten counts. The receptor's source is a woman under 30 with Graves' hyperthyroidism. The chain combines TRBV20-1 with TRBJ2-1; 8 nucleotides agree with TRBD2. Sequencing input: blood. CDR3: CSASVSTSGAYNEQFF. CDR3 bases: TGCAGTGCTAGCGTCTCTACTAGCGGAGCTTACAATGAGCAGTTCTTC.